The 5 T cell receptor beta chains below come from one sample, sequenced in a study of cytomegalovirus exposure and HLA in healthy donors (TCRdb year 2017). Library prep was done by the immunoSEQ multiplex PCR assay. A mixture of 60 forward primers for TCR Vbeta segments and 13 reverse primers for TCR Jbeta segments was used in the multiplex PCR. Here the immuneACCESS table is served through TCRdb, limited to in-frame sequences with V and J called. Missing clones are a known gap in these copies; in checked studies unresolved V genes cover under half, and the rest lacks a known reason. For this sample, the table gives about 48,000 clones. The top ten constitute 2% to 2.5% of the sample. Input material: PBMCs. The origin of the receptors is a woman aged 40-49 years in good health and CMV-seronegative.

The V and J genes are TRBV5-5 and TRBJ2-7; 9 bases match TRBD1. V shed 3 bases, J shed 2 bases, and the junction held 3 bases outside the gene matches. The CDR3 loop spans 14 amino acids. Germline CDR1 reads SGHKS; CDR2 reads YYEKEE (reference sequence). DNA for the CDR3: TGTGCCAGCAGCTGGGGACAGGGCGCCTACGAGCAGTACTTC. Protein product: CASSWGQGAYEQYF.

The rearrangement links TRBV9 to TRBJ2-1; 11 nucleotides match TRBD2. The junction had 12 bases not matched to a gene; V was cut back by 4 bases and J by 3 bases. Germline V lookup: CDR1 SGDLS, CDR2 YYNGEE. The CDR3 is 18 amino acids. CDR3 protein: CASSPDPLAGGDYNEQFF. The CDR3 DNA follows: TGTGCCAGCAGCCCGGATCCTCTAGCGGGAGGTGACTACAATGAGCAGTTCTTC.

The chain carries TRBV4-3 and TRBJ1-6; possible D gene TRBD1, 6 bases. The CDR3 is 22 residues long. Per germline, CDR1 LGHNA and CDR2 YSLEER. V lost 4 bases to trimming and J lost 2 bases, with 30 bases between them. DNA for the CDR3: TGCGCCAGCAGCCCCGCCCAGAACCTATTTCGGACAGCCACAGCCTATAATTCACCCCTCCACTTT. Translating gives CASSPAQNLFRTATAYNSPLHF.

The chain couples TRBV7-2 to TRBJ1-2; D gene unclear. The CDR3 runs to 14 residues. Germline CDR1 reads SGHTA; CDR2 reads FQGNSA. The V gene lost 0 bases and the J gene lost 4 bases, with 9 bases spanning the gap. The CDR3, as DNA: TGTGCCAGCAGCTTAGCGGAGGTCCGCTATGGCTACACCTTC. Protein sequence: CASSLAEVRYGYTF.

In nucleotides, the CDR3 is TGTGCCAGCAGCGCGCGACTAGCCGGCGGGGAGCTGTTTTTT. Amino acids: CASSARLAGGELFF. The genes are TRBV9 and TRBJ2-2, with 7 bases aligning to TRBD2. The germline gives CDR1 SGDLS, CDR2 YYNGEE. This CDR3 is 14 amino acids long. Trimming at V came to 3 bases and at J to 7 bases, leaving 6 bases not matched to a gene.